This entry lists 24 T cell receptor beta chains sequenced from one sample in a study of T-cell reconstitution after alpha-beta-depleted transplantation in children. Preparation of the TCRbeta library was carried out with unique molecular identifiers. Each CDR3 protein gets one entry after TCRdb re-called the PCR reads with MiXCR. This sample has hundreds of thousands of distinct CDR3 sequences, with roughly a quarter found just once. The sequences come from PBMCs, mostly from graft donor cells, collected 360 days after TCRalphabeta/CD19-depleted stem cell transplant. The receptors here all came from a female patient younger than 10 who had a stem cell transplant for congenital amegakaryocytic thrombocytopenia, so the T cells may come from the graft donor.

This clonotype was observed a handful of times. The CDR3 spells CATSRDPTYEQFF. CDR3 bases: TGTGCCACCAGCAGAGATCCGACCTATGAGCAGTTCTTC. The chain has TRBV15 and TRBJ2-1, with D hard to call. Germline V lookup: CDR1 LNHNV, CDR2 YYDKDF (reference sequence). This CDR3 is 13 amino acids long. V lost 0 bases to trimming and J lost 8 bases, with 8 bases between them.

The chain has TRBV5-1 and TRBJ1-1; 9 nucleotides agree with TRBD1. V was pared by 3 bases and J by 2 bases, with 8 bases of the junction left unmatched. The CDR3 is 16 residues long. The germline CDR1 and CDR2 sequences are SGHRS and YFSETQ. CDR3 coding DNA: TGCGCCAGCAGCTCTTACGGGACAGGGATAAACACTGAAGCTTTCTTT. Translation: CASSSYGTGINTEAFF.

The J gene is TRBJ2-1, the V gene TRBV6-6; 10 bases fit TRBD2. The junction had 7 bases not matched to a gene; V was cut back by 2 bases and J by 15 bases. The germline V gene has CDR1 MNHNY and CDR2 SVGAGI (reference sequence). This CDR3 has 13 amino acids. CDR3 coding DNA: TGTGCCAGCAGTTACGGACTAGCGGACTATAGGTTCTTC. This translates into CASSYGLADYRFF.

The rearrangement links TRBV27 to TRBJ1-2, with D maybe TRBD1 (5 bases). Germline CDR1 reads MNHEY; CDR2 reads SMNVEV (reference sequence). The CDR3 totals 13 residues. The V end lost 3 bases, the J end lost 6 bases, and 11 bases lay between the germline ends. This CDR3 reads CASSLSRVDGYTF. The CDR3 DNA is TGTGCCAGCAGTTTGTCCAGGGTCGATGGCTACACCTTC.

This clonotype showed up many times. The chain has TRBV28 and TRBJ2-5, with D perhaps matching TRBD2 (6 bases). The CDR3 loop spans 13 amino acids. The V end lost 6 bases, the J end lost 5 bases, and 13 bases lay between the germline ends. Looked up from germline, CDR1 is MDHEN and CDR2 is SYDVKM. CDR3 sequence: CASSLGGRETQYF. For the CDR3, the DNA is TGTGCCAGCAGCTTGGGGGGAAGGGAGACCCAGTACTTC.

The V and J genes are TRBV12-3 or TRBV12-4 and TRBJ1-3, with 8 bases aligning to TRBD1. The V gene end was trimmed by 6 bases and the J gene end by 4 bases; junction bases not matched to a gene: 5. This CDR3 is built from 14 residues. The CDR3 loop reads CASSIRQGGNTIYF. For the CDR3, the DNA is TGTGCCAGCAGCATAAGACAGGGGGGAAACACCATATATTTT.

On this clonotype itself: The CDR3 carries no conserved terminal phenylalanine or tryptophan, so it likely arises from a read error. Because the CDR3's place on the DNA is in doubt, the DNA is left out and the CDR3 is given as listed by TCRdb. The V call is TRBV21-1, the J call TRBJ2-7; the tabulated D call, TRBD1, remains unverified against the DNA. TRBV21-1 is deemed a pseudogene. With termini counted, the CDR3 has 14 amino acids. CDR3 region: CASSAEVSGRSPPM.

This chain connects TRBV12-3 or TRBV12-4 to TRBJ2-7, with 9 bases identical to TRBD2. Trimming cost V 5 bases and J 0 bases; bases outside gene matches: 5. CDR3 length: 15 residues. CDR3 coding DNA: TGTGCCAGCAGTCCCCTAGCGGGAAGCTCCTACGAGCAGTACTTC. It translates to CASSPLAGSSYEQYF.

This clonotype was recorded a few times. The rearrangement joins TRBV7-2 to TRBJ2-5; D call uncertain. The CDR3 consists of 13 residues. Per germline, CDR1 SGHTA and CDR2 FQGNSA. Deletions cut 7 bases from V and 2 bases from J, with 11 bases between. Here the CDR3 reads CASKRQVQETQYF. DNA for the CDR3: TGTGCCAGCAAACGGCAGGTACAAGAGACCCAGTACTTC. The full variable domain, with the rest looked up from reference TRBV7-2 and TRBJ2-5, is GAGVSQSPSNKVTEKGKDVELRCDPISGHTALYWYRQSLGQGLEFLIYFQGNSAPDKSGLPSDRFSAERTGGSVSTLTIQRTQQEDSAVYLCASKRQVQETQYFGPGTRLLVL.

In its sample, this clonotype was seen many times. V is TRBV7-2 and J is TRBJ2-5; D perhaps matches TRBD1 (7 bases). This CDR3 region has 15 residues. From germline, CDR1 is SGHTA and CDR2 FQGNSA. V was pared by 4 bases and J by 3 bases, with 15 bases between. CDR3 sequence reads: CASSSRGTVEETQYF. CDR3 DNA sequence: TGTGCCAGCAGCTCCCGCGGGACAGTAGAAGAGACCCAGTACTTC.

The rearrangement joins TRBV3-1 to TRBJ2-7; TRBD1 or TRBD2 may be the D gene (5 bases each). V was cut by 4 bases and J by 6 bases, with 25 bases left in between. This CDR3 has 17 residues. Germline V gene data show CDR1 as LGHDT and CDR2 as YNNKEL (reference sequence). CDR3 region: CASSPFAGAGSTAEQYF. DNA for the CDR3: TGTGCCAGCAGCCCTTTCGCGGGTGCAGGGTCGACAGCCGAGCAGTACTTC.

Only a few counts were recorded for this clonotype. The CDR3 region is CASSFGSRLTYEQYF. CDR3 nucleotide sequence: TGTGCCAGTAGTTTCGGCTCTCGACTGACCTACGAGCAGTACTTC. The chain combines TRBV19 with TRBJ2-7; D is uncertain. The CDR3 extends over 15 amino acids. V was pared by 5 bases and J by 2 bases, with 16 bases between. The germline CDR1 and CDR2 sequences are LNHDA and SQIVND (reference sequence).

There are a few counts of this clonotype. The genes are TRBV7-7 and TRBJ2-5; D is ambiguous. Germline V gene sequence: CDR1 SSHAT, CDR2 FNYEAQ (reference sequence). With 0 bases removed from V and 5 bases from J, the gap between germline ends came to 7 bases. CDR3 size: 13 residues. CDR3 DNA sequence: TGTGCCAGCAGCTTAGCGCAAGGCGAGACCCAGTACTTC. Amino acid sequence: CASSLAQGETQYF. The complete variable domain, with remaining parts taken from reference TRBV7-7 and TRBJ2-5, reads GAGVSQSPRYKVTKRGQDVTLRCDPISSHATLYWYQQALGQGPEFLTYFNYEAQPDKSGLPSDRFSAERPEGSISTLTIQRTEQRDSAMYRCASSLAQGETQYFGPGTRLLVL.

This clonotype was seen a handful of times. The chain recombines TRBV4-1 with TRBJ1-1, with no clear D. This CDR3 comprises 17 residues. The germline V and J ends were trimmed by 0 bases and 6 bases, with 20 bases remaining between them. Germline values: CDR1 MGHRA, CDR2 YSYEKL. CDR3 DNA: TGCGCCAGCAGCCAAGATCGGGCATATCTTGGGGTCTCTGAAGCTTTCTTT. This gives the protein CASSQDRAYLGVSEAFF.

There are a few counts of this clonotype. The chain joins TRBV29-1 to TRBJ2-6; D is unclear. The germline gives CDR1 SQVTM, CDR2 ANQGSEA. Trimming took off 3 bases at V and 2 bases at J, with 8 bases between the two ends. This CDR3 has 14 amino acids. CDR3 residues: CSVESGPGANVLTF. For the CDR3, the DNA is TGCAGCGTTGAGAGTGGACCTGGGGCCAACGTCCTGACTTTC.

The chain carries TRBV7-3 and TRBJ2-5; 9 nucleotides match TRBD2. The CDR3 runs to 15 residues. Germline trimming cut 5 bases from V and 2 bases from J; bases unmatched to any gene: 6. Germline lookup yields CDR1 SGHTA and CDR2 FQGTGA. The CDR3 DNA reads as TGTGCCAGCAGCCCAGGACTAGCGCAACAAGAGACCCAGTACTTC. The encoded protein is CASSPGLAQQETQYF.

This clonotype was observed a few times. The chain recombines TRBV10-3 with TRBJ1-4; 10 nucleotides line up with TRBD1. This CDR3 comprises 18 residues. The ends lost 2 bases at V and 0 bases at J; junction bases unmatched: 6. Looked up from germline, CDR1 is ENHRY and CDR2 is SYGVKD. This CDR3 reads CAISEGQGVKATNEKLFF. The CDR3 DNA sequence: TGTGCCATCAGTGAGGGACAGGGGGTGAAGGCAACTAATGAAAAACTGTTTTTT.

This clonotype was counted at least ten times. The CDR3: CASTLGGGVTGELFF. CDR3 nucleotides: TGTGCCAGCACCCTCGGAGGGGGGGTCACCGGGGAGCTGTTTTTT. The rearrangement links TRBV27 to TRBJ2-2; possibly TRBD2 for D (7 bases). V was shortened by 7 bases and J by 4 bases, with 16 bases between the two germline ends. The CDR3 extends over 15 amino acids. The V gene's germline CDR1 is MNHEY and CDR2 SMNVEV (reference sequence).

The chain combines TRBV20-1 with TRBJ2-5; D remains ambiguous. The CDR3 extends over 14 amino acids. Looked up from germline, CDR1 is DFQATT and CDR2 is SNEGSKA (reference sequence). V lost 3 bases and J lost 2, with 13 bases in between. CDR3 nucleotide sequence: TGCAGTGCTAGTAAACGGCGGATACAAGAGACCCAGTACTTC. It translates to CSASKRRIQETQYF.

This clonotype has only a few counts. The chain employs TRBV5-1 and TRBJ2-1; 15 bases line up with TRBD2. CDR3 size: 18 residues. Germline lookup yields CDR1 SGHRS and CDR2 YFSETQ. The J segment lost 3 bases and the V segment lost 4 bases, leaving 8 bases of the junction unmatched. The CDR3 loop is CASSAGLAGGGGYNEQFF. The CDR3, as DNA: TGCGCCAGCAGCGCGGGACTAGCGGGAGGTGGAGGCTACAATGAGCAGTTCTTC.

The rearrangement joins TRBV20-1 to TRBJ1-1, with D unresolved. The V and J ends lost 6 bases and 0 bases respectively, with 20 bases between them. From germline, CDR1 is DFQATT and CDR2 SNEGSKA (reference sequence). There are 16 residues in the CDR3. The DNA of the CDR3 is TGCAGTGCCGCAAAAGACACATTATCCATGAACACTGAAGCTTTCTTT. As protein: CSAAKDTLSMNTEAFF.

This clonotype showed up many times. The chain couples TRBV28 to TRBJ2-7, with a tentative D call TRBD1 (5 bases). The CDR3 runs 14 residues. Per the germline V gene, CDR1 is MDHEN and CDR2 is SYDVKM. V gave up 6 bases and J gave up 4 bases, with 16 bases separating them. The CDR3 DNA follows: TGTGCCAGCAGGAAATTGGTGACAGAGTACGAGCAGTACTTC. This sequence encodes CASRKLVTEYEQYF.

This clonotype has only a few counts. V is TRBV7-2 and J is TRBJ2-1; D call uncertain. This CDR3 contains 13 residues. Trimming removed 2 bases from V and 10 bases from J, with 12 bases in between. The V gene's germline CDR1 is SGHTA and CDR2 FQGNSA. The DNA of the CDR3 is TGTGCCAGCAGCTTAAGGTGGGGTAGGGAGCAGTTCTTC. As protein: CASSLRWGREQFF.

The rearrangement joins TRBV7-9 to TRBJ2-3; 7 bases are shared with TRBD1. Per the germline V gene, CDR1 is SEHNR and CDR2 is FQNEAQ (reference sequence). V was pared by 6 bases and J by 2 bases, with 11 bases of the junction left unmatched. The CDR3 contains 16 residues. The CDR3 here is CASSLRSGQITDTQYF. In DNA form, the CDR3 reads TGTGCCAGCAGTCTTCGTTCGGGACAGATCACAGATACGCAGTATTTT.